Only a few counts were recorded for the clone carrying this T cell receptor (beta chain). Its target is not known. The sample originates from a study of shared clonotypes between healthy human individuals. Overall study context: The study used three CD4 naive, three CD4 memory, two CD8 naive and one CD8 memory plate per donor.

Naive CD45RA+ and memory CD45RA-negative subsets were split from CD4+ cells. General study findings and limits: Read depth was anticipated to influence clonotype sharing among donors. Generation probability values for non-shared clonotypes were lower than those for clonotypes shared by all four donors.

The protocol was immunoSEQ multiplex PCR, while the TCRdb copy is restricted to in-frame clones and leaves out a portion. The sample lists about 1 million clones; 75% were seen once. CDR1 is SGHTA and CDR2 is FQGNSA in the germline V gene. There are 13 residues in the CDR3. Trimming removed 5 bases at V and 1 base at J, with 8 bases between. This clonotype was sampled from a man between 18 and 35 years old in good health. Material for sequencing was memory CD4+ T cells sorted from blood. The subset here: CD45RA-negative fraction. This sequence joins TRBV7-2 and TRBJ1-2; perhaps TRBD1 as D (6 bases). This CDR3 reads CASSRDNNYGYTF. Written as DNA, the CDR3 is TGTGCCAGCAGCCGGGACAATAACTATGGCTACACCTTC.